These 20 T cell receptor beta chains were all obtained from the same sample, sequenced in a study of CD8 T cells in ankylosing spondylitis. A single record per CDR3 protein comes from TCRdb applying MiXCR to the 5' RACE reads. The sample carries around 250,000 distinct CDR3 sequences, 32% recorded once. Sequencing input: blood, either unsorted or a sorted T cell fraction (not recorded which). The origin of the receptors is a male donor with ankylosing spondylitis or in good health (not recorded which).

V and J are TRBV5-1 and TRBJ2-7, with 8 positions matching TRBD1. The CDR3 consists of 13 residues. Germline CDR1 and CDR2: SGHRS and YFSETQ. J gave up 6 bases and V 2 bases, and 4 bases lay outside the gene matches. As DNA, the CDR3 is TGCGCCAGCAGCTTCTTCACAGGGGGCGAGCAGTACTTC. Translation: CASSFFTGGEQYF. Variable domain in full (rest from reference TRBV5-1 and TRBJ2-7): KAGVTQTPRYLIKTRGQQVTLSCSPISGHRSVSWYQQTPGQGLQFLFEYFSETQRNKGNFPGRFSGRQFSNSRSEMNVSTLELGDSALYLCASSFFTGGEQYFGPGTRLTVT.

This chain joins TRBV12-3 or TRBV12-4 and TRBJ1-5; D might be TRBD1 (5 bases). V dropped 5 bases and J dropped 7 bases, with 18 bases sitting between them. The CDR3 is 15 residues long. The CDR3 DNA reads as TGTGCCAGCAGTCGGGGGAGGAGGGCTTGGCAGCCCCAGCATTTT. Amino acids: CASSRGRRAWQPQHF.

This chain connects TRBV5-1 to TRBJ1-1, with D hard to call. The CDR3 loop spans 15 amino acids. Germline CDR1 reads SGHRS; CDR2 reads YFSETQ. The V end was cut by 4 bases, the J end by 4 bases, with 17 bases between. The CDR3 DNA sequence: TGCGCCAGCAGCCGGGTCCCGGGTGAGGGCACTGAAGCTTTCTTT. This encodes CASSRVPGEGTEAFF.

The table lists this clonotype with a few counts. This chain connects TRBV7-9 to TRBJ1-6; D is undetermined. CDR3 size: 14 residues. Germline V gene lookup returns CDR1 SEHNR and CDR2 FQNEAQ (reference sequence). Trimming pared 6 bases from V and 6 bases from J, leaving 12 bases between. The CDR3 reads CASSSTRVNSPLHF. CDR3 sequence (DNA): TGTGCCAGCAGTTCCACGCGAGTTAATTCACCCCTCCACTTT.

This clonotype occurred once. The chain is built from TRBV4-1 and TRBJ2-2, with 9 bases that match TRBD1. The CDR3 has 21 amino acids. V was pared by 7 bases and J by 4 bases, with 25 bases of the junction left unmatched. Germline V lookup: CDR1 MGHRA, CDR2 YSYEKL. The CDR3 protein is CASKEVPQRQGGGSVTGELFF. CDR3 sequence (DNA): TGCGCCAGCAAGGAAGTCCCGCAGCGACAGGGGGGGGGTTCGGTCACCGGGGAGCTGTTTTTT.

This clonotype was counted many times. The chain employs TRBV12-3 or TRBV12-4 and TRBJ1-4; no definite D call. The CDR3 has 11 residues. The V end lost 3 bases, the J end lost 7 bases, and 3 bases lay between the germline ends. As DNA, the CDR3 is TGTGCCAGCAGTTTGGGTGAAAAACTGTTTTTT. Translation: CASSLGEKLFF.

The table lists this clonotype with a count of one. The chain recombines TRBV12-3 or TRBV12-4 with TRBJ2-7; D unresolved. V dropped 6 bases and J dropped 3 bases, with 15 bases sitting between them. CDR3 length: 14 amino acids. The CDR3 spells CASRPLGVSYEQYF. CDR3 bases: TGTGCCAGCAGACCGTTAGGAGTTAGCTACGAGCAGTACTTC.

This chain connects TRBV6-1 to TRBJ2-5, with a weak D call TRBD2 (6 bases). Trimming stripped 6 bases from V and 3 bases from J, with 17 bases between. The CDR3 runs to 15 residues. In germline, CDR1 is MNHNS, CDR2 SASEGT. CDR3 region: CASRPEAGTEETQYF. The CDR3 region has the DNA TGTGCCAGCAGACCCGAAGCCGGGACTGAAGAGACCCAGTACTTC.

This chain uses TRBV20-1 with TRBJ2-7; D assignment may be TRBD1 or TRBD2 (7 bases each). Germline V gene data show CDR1 as DFQATT and CDR2 as SNEGSKA (reference sequence). V was pared by 6 bases and J by 4 bases, with 19 bases between. The CDR3 contains 14 residues. The CDR3 protein is CSARGGGPQYEQYF. The CDR3 region has the DNA TGCAGTGCCAGGGGGGGAGGCCCACAATACGAGCAGTACTTC.

This chain uses TRBV12-3 or TRBV12-4 with TRBJ2-5; 12 bases align to TRBD2. The CDR3 spans 18 residues. V dropped 1 base and J dropped 4; count of bases not matched to a gene: 10. The CDR3 here is CASSLGLAGGPFRETQYF. The CDR3 bases are TGTGCCAGCAGTTTAGGGCTAGCGGGGGGGCCGTTTAGAGAGACCCAGTACTTC.

The rearrangement uses TRBV20-1 and TRBJ2-7; D not certain. CDR3 length: 10 residues. Germline lookup yields CDR1 DFQATT and CDR2 SNEGSKA (reference sequence). V lost 5 bases and J 9 bases, leaving 11 bases between the germline ends. In DNA form, the CDR3 reads TGCAGTGCTGAGGCCAGTGTGCAGTACTTC. Amino acid sequence: CSAEASVQYF.

Note on this clonotype: The junction does not match germline at one end; this may be a read error. The chain is built from TRBV6-1 and TRBJ2-3; tentatively, D is TRBD2 (6 bases). In germline, CDR1 is MNHNS, CDR2 SASEGT. CDR3 length equals 16 residues. Here the CDR3 reads CASGSLIRGGTGTQYF. The DNA of the CDR3 is TGTGCCAGCGGATCACTGATACGGGGAGGCACAGGTACGCAGTATTTT.

The rearrangement links TRBV27 to TRBJ2-1; 7 positions agree with TRBD1. Germline V lookup: CDR1 MNHEY, CDR2 SMNVEV (reference sequence). V lost 7 bases and J lost 4; bases outside the gene matches: 16. This CDR3 is built from 17 residues. Here the CDR3 DNA reads TGTGCCAGCACCCTGACTGGGACAGCAATCCTTTACAATGAGCAGTTCTTC. This codes for CASTLTGTAILYNEQFF.

This clonotype occurred a few times. The chain has TRBV20-1 and TRBJ2-1, with D unclear. Trimming stripped 1 base from V and 5 bases from J, with 9 bases between. The CDR3 contains 13 residues. Per germline, CDR1 DFQATT and CDR2 SNEGSKA (reference sequence). Here the CDR3 DNA reads TGCAGTGCTAGAGGGGCAGCCAACAATGAGCAGTTCTTC. Residues: CSARGAANNEQFF.

The chain employs TRBV9 and TRBJ2-2; 10 bases fit TRBD2. From germline, CDR1 is SGDLS and CDR2 YYNGEE. The ends lost 0 bases at V and 3 bases at J; junction bases unmatched: 5. The length of the CDR3 is 17 residues. The DNA for the CDR3 is TGTGCCAGCAGCGTAGCAAGCGGGGGGGCTTACACCGGGGAGCTGTTTTTT. It is translated as CASSVASGGAYTGELFF.

The chain uses TRBV28 and TRBJ2-7; maybe TRBD2 (5 bases). The V and J ends lost 5 bases and 2 bases respectively, with 13 bases between them. This CDR3 has 14 amino acids. Germline assignment: CDR1 MDHEN and CDR2 SYDVKM. The CDR3 DNA reads as TGTGCCAGCAGTCTGGACGGACTTACCTACGAGCAGTACTTC. The encoded protein is CASSLDGLTYEQYF.

The V gene is TRBV6-5, the J gene TRBJ2-3, with D perhaps TRBD1 (5 bases). The CDR3 sequence is 12 residues long. The ends were cut back, 5 bases at V and 5 bases at J, with 8 bases in the middle. Germline V gene lookup returns CDR1 MNHEY and CDR2 SVGAGI. The CDR3 DNA is TGTGCCAGCAGTCGACAGAGAGATACGCAGTATTTT. Protein product: CASSRQRDTQYF.

J is TRBJ2-2 and V is TRBV24-1; D is unresolved. Germline CDR1 KGHDR, CDR2 SFDVKD. CDR3 length: 15 residues. V shed 4 bases and J shed 2 bases, with 10 bases lying between them. The CDR3 DNA is TGTGCCACCAGTGACGAAGGATCCAACACCGGGGAGCTGTTTTTT. Encoded protein: CATSDEGSNTGELFF.

This clonotype was found a few times. The gene calls are TRBV20-1 and TRBJ1-5; D unresolved. The germline CDR1 and CDR2 sequences are DFQATT and SNEGSKA (reference sequence). The CDR3 covers 13 residues. The ends were cut back, 1 base at V and 5 bases at J, with 9 bases in the middle. CDR3 bases: TGCAGTGCTAGAGTGGGTGGATATCAGCCCCAGCATTTT. This gives the protein CSARVGGYQPQHF.

This clonotype showed up just a few times. The rearrangement joins TRBV15 to TRBJ2-5; unclear D gene. The germline V and J ends were trimmed by 4 bases and 2 bases, with 2 bases remaining between them. The CDR3 has 11 amino acids. Germline CDR1 LNHNV, CDR2 YYDKDF (reference sequence). The CDR3, as DNA: TGTGCCACCAGCATACAAGAGACCCAGTACTTC. As protein: CATSIQETQYF.